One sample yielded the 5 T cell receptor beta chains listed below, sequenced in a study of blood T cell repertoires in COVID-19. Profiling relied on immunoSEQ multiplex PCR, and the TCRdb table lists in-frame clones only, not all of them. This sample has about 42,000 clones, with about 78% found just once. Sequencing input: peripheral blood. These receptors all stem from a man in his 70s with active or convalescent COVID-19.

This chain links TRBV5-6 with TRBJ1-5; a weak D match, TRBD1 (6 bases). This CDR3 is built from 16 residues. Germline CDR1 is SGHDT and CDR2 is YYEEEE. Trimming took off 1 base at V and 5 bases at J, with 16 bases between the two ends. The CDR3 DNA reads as TGTGCCAGCAGCTTGTATAACAGGGAATTGGATCAGCCCCAGCATTTT. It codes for CASSLYNRELDQPQHF. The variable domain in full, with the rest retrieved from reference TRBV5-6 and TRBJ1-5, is DAGVTQSPTHLIKTRGQQVTLRCSPKSGHDTVSWYQQALGQGPQFIFQYYEEEERQRGNFPDRFSGHQFPNYSSELNVNALLLGDSALYLCASSLYNRELDQPQHFGDGTRLSIL.

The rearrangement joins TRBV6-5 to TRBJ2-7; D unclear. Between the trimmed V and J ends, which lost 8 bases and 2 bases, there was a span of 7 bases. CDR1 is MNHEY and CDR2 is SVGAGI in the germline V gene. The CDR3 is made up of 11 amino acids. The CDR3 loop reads CASHSAYEQYF. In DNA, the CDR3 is TGTGCCAGCCACTCGGCCTACGAGCAGTACTTC.

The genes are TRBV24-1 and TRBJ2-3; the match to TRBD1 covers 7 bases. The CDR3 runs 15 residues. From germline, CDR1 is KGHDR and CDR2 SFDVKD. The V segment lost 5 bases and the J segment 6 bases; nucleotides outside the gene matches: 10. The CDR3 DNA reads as TGTGCCACCAGTGCCCAGACAGGGAATGGTGATACGCAGTATTTT. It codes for CATSAQTGNGDTQYF.

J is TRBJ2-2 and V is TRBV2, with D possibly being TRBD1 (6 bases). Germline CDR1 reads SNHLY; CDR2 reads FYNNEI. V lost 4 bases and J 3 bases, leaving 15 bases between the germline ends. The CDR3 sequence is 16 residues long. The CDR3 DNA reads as TGTGCCAGCAGTGGAGGGGGATTACGGGACACCGGGGAGCTGTTTTTT. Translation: CASSGGGLRDTGELFF.

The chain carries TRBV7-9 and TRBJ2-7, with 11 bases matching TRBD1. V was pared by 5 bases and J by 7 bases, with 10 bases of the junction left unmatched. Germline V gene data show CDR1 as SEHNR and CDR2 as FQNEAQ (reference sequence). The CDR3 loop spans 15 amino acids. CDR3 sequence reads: CASSPTGQGAREQYF. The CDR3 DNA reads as TGTGCCAGCAGCCCAACCGGACAGGGGGCGAGGGAGCAGTACTTC.